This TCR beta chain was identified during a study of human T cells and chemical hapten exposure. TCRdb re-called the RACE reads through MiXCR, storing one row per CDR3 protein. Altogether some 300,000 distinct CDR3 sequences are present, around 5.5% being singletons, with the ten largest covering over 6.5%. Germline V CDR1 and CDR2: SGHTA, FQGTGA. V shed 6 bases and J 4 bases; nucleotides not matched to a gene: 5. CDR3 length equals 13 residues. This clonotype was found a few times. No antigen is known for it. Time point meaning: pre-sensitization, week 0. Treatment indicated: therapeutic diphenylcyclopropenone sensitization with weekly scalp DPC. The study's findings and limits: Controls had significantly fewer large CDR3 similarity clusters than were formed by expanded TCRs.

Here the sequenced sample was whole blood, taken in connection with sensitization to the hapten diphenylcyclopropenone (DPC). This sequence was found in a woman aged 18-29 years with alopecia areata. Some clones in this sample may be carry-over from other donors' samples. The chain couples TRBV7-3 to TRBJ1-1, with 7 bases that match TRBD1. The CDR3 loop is CASSPGQSTEAFF. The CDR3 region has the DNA TGTGCCAGCAGTCCGGGACAGAGCACTGAAGCTTTCTTT.